One sample yielded the 27 T cell receptor beta chains listed below, sequenced in a study of blood T cell repertoires in COVID-19. Repertoires were generated with immunoSEQ multiplex PCR, while TCRdb's copy carries only in-frame clones and drops some. The sample consists of around 100,000 clones, about 91% of them appearing once. Sequenced: peripheral blood. The receptors shown here come from a human donor in a cohort sampled during active COVID-19.

The V call is TRBV6-2 or TRBV6-3, the J call TRBJ2-5; D is perhaps TRBD2 (6 bases). This CDR3 is 16 amino acids long. Trimming left V 0 bases short and J 2 bases short, with 13 bases between. Germline V gives CDR1 MNHEY, CDR2 SVGEGT. CDR3 loop: CASSYSPGLQQETQYF. CDR3 coding DNA: TGTGCCAGCAGTTACTCGCCGGGACTCCAACAAGAGACCCAGTACTTC.

This CDR3 is CASSFLSGGADTQYF. DNA for the CDR3: TGTGCCAGCAGCTTCCTCAGCGGGGGGGCAGATACGCAGTATTTT. This chain connects TRBV9 to TRBJ2-3; 10 bases fit TRBD2. Losses at the gene ends were 4 bases for V and 4 bases for J; bases not matched to a gene: 6. The CDR3 totals 15 residues. Germline loops: CDR1 SGDLS, CDR2 YYNGEE.

The chain combines TRBV19 with TRBJ2-1; 13 nucleotides match TRBD2. Germline CDR1 reads LNHDA; CDR2 reads SQIVND (reference sequence). This CDR3 comprises 15 residues. V dropped 5 bases and J dropped 7; count of bases not matched to a gene: 5. CDR3 protein: CASSAGLAGVNEQFF. CDR3 DNA sequence: TGTGCCAGTAGTGCCGGACTAGCGGGAGTTAATGAGCAGTTCTTC.

The V call is TRBV11-3, the J call TRBJ1-4; no reliable D call. Germline V CDR1 and CDR2: SGHNT, YENEEA. This CDR3 spans 11 amino acids. V gave up 6 bases and J gave up 5 bases, with 4 bases separating them. CDR3 loop: CASSPNEKLFF. CDR3 bases: TGTGCCAGCAGTCCAAATGAAAAACTGTTTTTT.

This chain links TRBV28 with TRBJ1-2; TRBD1 is a possible D gene (5 bases). Germline CDR1 MDHEN, CDR2 SYDVKM. The CDR3 runs 15 residues. With 5 bases removed from V and 6 bases from J, the gap between germline ends came to 19 bases. The CDR3 is CASSLGALIGHGYTF. The CDR3 coding sequence is TGTGCCAGCAGTCTAGGGGCCCTAATAGGTCATGGCTACACCTTC.

The V gene is TRBV29-1, the J gene TRBJ2-3; 11 bases match TRBD2. This CDR3 is 15 amino acids long. Germline trimming cut 7 bases from V and 7 bases from J; bases unmatched to any gene: 13. Germline-derived CDR1 and CDR2 are SQVTM and ANQGSEA. The DNA for the CDR3 is TGCAGCGGAACCGTAGCGGGAGGGCCGACGAATACGCAGTATTTT. Translating it yields CSGTVAGGPTNTQYF.

The rearrangement links TRBV27 to TRBJ2-1, with D tentatively TRBD1 (5 bases). V lost 0 bases, J lost 11 bases, and 11 bases lay in between. The CDR3 runs 13 residues. Germline V gene lookup returns CDR1 MNHEY and CDR2 SMNVEV (reference sequence). CDR3 coding DNA: TGTGCCAGCAGTTTATCGGTTCAGGGAAAGCAGTTCTTC. Protein sequence: CASSLSVQGKQFF.

The chain employs TRBV6-5 and TRBJ1-6, with 10 bases that match TRBD1. J gave up 10 bases and V 5 bases, and 8 bases lay outside the gene matches. Germline V gene sequence: CDR1 MNHEY, CDR2 SVGAGI. CDR3 length: 15 residues. CDR3 nucleotide sequence: TGTGCCAGCAGTAGAGGGGACAGGGGTGGATCACCCCTCCACTTT. It yields the protein CASSRGDRGGSPLHF.

This sequence joins TRBV5-4 and TRBJ1-2; unclear D gene. Trimming stripped 7 bases from V and 3 bases from J, with 7 bases between. Germline values: CDR1 SGHNT, CDR2 YYREEE (reference sequence). The CDR3 consists of 11 residues. The CDR3 region has the DNA TGTGCCAGCGAACGGGACTATGGCTACACCTTC. Translation: CASERDYGYTF.

The chain recombines TRBV5-1 with TRBJ2-1; 9 bases align to TRBD1. This CDR3 region has 15 residues. J was trimmed by 4 bases and V by 4 bases; bases with no gene match: 6. In germline, CDR1 is SGHRS, CDR2 YFSETQ. As DNA, the CDR3 is TGCGCCAGCAGCCCGTGGACAGGGGAGTACAATGAGCAGTTCTTC. Its protein is CASSPWTGEYNEQFF.

V is TRBV5-4 and J is TRBJ2-7; D possibly corresponds to TRBD2 (7 bases). Germline lookup yields CDR1 SGHNT and CDR2 YYREEE (reference sequence). The CDR3 covers 15 residues. V lost 0 bases and J 5 bases, leaving 15 bases between the germline ends. The CDR3, as DNA: TGTGCCAGCAGCTTGGTGGGGGGGCGATTGGACGAGCAGTACTTC. Translated: CASSLVGGRLDEQYF. The variable domain in full, completed from reference TRBV5-4 and TRBJ2-7, reads ETGVTQSPTHLIKTRGQQVTLRCSSQSGHNTVSWYQQALGQGPQFIFQYYREEENGRGNFPPRFSGLQFPNYSSELNVNALELDDSALYLCASSLVGGRLDEQYFGPGTRLTVT.

The chain carries TRBV4-1 and TRBJ2-1; D is perhaps TRBD2 (6 bases). The CDR3 totals 17 residues. V was trimmed by 1 base and J by 0 bases, leaving 13 bases between them. The germline gives CDR1 MGHRA, CDR2 YSYEKL. This chain's CDR3 is CASSQGRAASSYNEQFF. For the CDR3, the DNA is TGCGCCAGCAGCCAAGGGAGGGCGGCCAGCTCCTACAATGAGCAGTTCTTC.

This sequence joins TRBV20-1 and TRBJ2-4, with D possibly matching TRBD2 (6 bases). CDR1 and CDR2 from the germline V gene are DFQATT and SNEGSKA (reference sequence). The CDR3 is made up of 11 amino acids. Trimming left V 5 bases short and J 6 bases short, with 8 bases between. CDR3 coding DNA: TGCAGTGCTGGGGGGTTAAACATTCAGTACTTC. Its protein product is CSAGGLNIQYF.

This clone has only one observation. V gene TRBV5-1 combines with J gene TRBJ2-3, with D perhaps TRBD1 (6 bases). The CDR3 has 15 amino acids. V lost 0 bases, J lost 0 bases, and 8 bases lay in between. Germline V gene data show CDR1 as SGHRS and CDR2 as YFSETQ. CDR3: CASSLDRASTDTQYF. DNA of the CDR3: TGCGCCAGCAGCTTGGACAGGGCCAGCACAGATACGCAGTATTTT.

The CDR3 DNA is TGTGCCAGCAGCCCGGAGACAGGGGGGACCGGGGAGCTGTTTTTT. Its protein is CASSPETGGTGELFF. The rearrangement joins TRBV5-4 to TRBJ2-2; 9 bases line up with TRBD1. The CDR3 length is 15 residues. Trimming removed 4 bases from V and 5 bases from J; junction bases left unmatched: 6. The V gene's germline CDR1 is SGHNT and CDR2 YYREEE (reference sequence).

V gene TRBV28 combines with J gene TRBJ2-7, with D possibly being TRBD2 (5 bases). The length of the CDR3 is 14 residues. Per the germline V gene, CDR1 is MDHEN and CDR2 is SYDVKM. V was pared by 5 bases and J by 0 bases, with 11 bases between. The chain's CDR3 is CASSGLLSSYEQYF. In DNA form, the CDR3 reads TGTGCCAGCAGTGGACTTTTAAGCTCCTACGAGCAGTACTTC. The whole variable domain, remainder taken from reference TRBV28 and TRBJ2-7, is DVKVTQSSRYLVKRTGEKVFLECVQDMDHENMFWYRQDPGLGLRLIYFSYDVKMKEKGDIPEGYSVSREKKERFSLILESASTNQTSMYLCASSGLLSSYEQYFGPGTRLTVT.

The CDR3 protein is CASSFEGGPQETQYF. The CDR3 DNA reads as TGTGCCAGCAGCTTCGAGGGAGGGCCCCAAGAGACCCAGTACTTC. V and J are TRBV11-2 and TRBJ2-5, with 7 bases matching TRBD2. Looked up from germline, CDR1 is SGHAT and CDR2 is FQNNGV. The CDR3 length is 15 residues. V lost 3 bases to trimming and J lost 1 base; unmatched junction nucleotides: 5.

The V and J genes are TRBV5-4 and TRBJ2-5, with TRBD1 matching over 8 bases. CDR1 is SGHNT and CDR2 is YYREEE in the germline V gene (reference sequence). V lost 3 bases, J lost 4 bases, and 8 bases stayed unmatched. This CDR3 comprises 15 residues. The CDR3 here is CASSSDRGFTETQYF. The DNA for the CDR3 is TGTGCCAGCAGCTCAGACAGGGGTTTTACAGAGACCCAGTACTTC.

The chain combines TRBV30 with TRBJ2-1, with 10 bases matching TRBD2. Trimming removed 4 bases from V and 4 bases from J; junction bases left unmatched: 4. This CDR3 contains 14 residues. Germline CDR1 GTSNPN, CDR2 SVGIG (reference sequence). The CDR3 loop is CAWTSGGTYNEQFF. CDR3 in DNA: TGTGCCTGGACTAGCGGGGGAACGTACAATGAGCAGTTCTTC.

This chain connects TRBV24-1 to TRBJ2-3; 7 bases map to TRBD2. There are 16 residues in the CDR3. The ends lost 3 bases at V and 1 base at J; junction bases unmatched: 6. Germline CDR1 and CDR2: KGHDR and SFDVKD. The CDR3 sequence is CATSDTAGEGTDTQYF. The CDR3, as DNA: TGTGCCACCAGTGATACTGCGGGAGAGGGCACAGATACGCAGTATTTT.

V is TRBV24-1 and J is TRBJ2-1; 11 nucleotides agree with TRBD2. CDR1 is KGHDR, CDR2 SFDVKD, per germline. The V gene end was trimmed by 4 bases and the J gene end by 6 bases; junction bases not matched to a gene: 4. This CDR3 is 15 amino acids long. CDR3 loop: CATSEGLAGGNEQFF. The CDR3 DNA reads as TGTGCCACCAGTGAGGGGCTAGCGGGGGGCAATGAGCAGTTCTTC.

V usage is TRBV7-8 and J usage is TRBJ2-5; 7 bases fit TRBD2. Trimming at V came to 7 bases and at J to 1 base, leaving 3 bases not matched to a gene. Germline V gives CDR1 SGHVS, CDR2 FQNEAQ. The CDR3 spans 13 residues. CDR3 sequence (DNA): TGTGCCAGCAACCGGGAGGTCCAAGAGACCCAGTACTTC. It codes for CASNREVQETQYF.

This chain joins TRBV19 and TRBJ2-5; 9 bases match TRBD2. The CDR3 runs 14 residues. V dropped 5 bases and J dropped 5; count of bases not matched to a gene: 6. Germline CDR1 is LNHDA and CDR2 is SQIVND (reference sequence). The CDR3 DNA reads TGTGCCAGTAGTCCGGGACTAGCCCAGGAGACCCAGTACTTC. It encodes CASSPGLAQETQYF.

The chain combines TRBV7-9 with TRBJ2-5; perhaps TRBD2 as D (6 bases). Trimming took off 4 bases at V and 3 bases at J, with 9 bases between the two ends. CDR1 is SEHNR and CDR2 is FQNEAQ in the germline V gene (reference sequence). This CDR3 is 13 amino acids long. DNA for the CDR3: TGTGCCAGCAGCTGGGAGCGGGAAGAGACCCAGTACTTC. Translation gives CASSWEREETQYF.

Regarding this clone: The sample carries other DNA sequences with the same CDR3. V usage is TRBV24-1 and J usage is TRBJ1-5; the match to TRBD1 covers 7 bases. This CDR3 has 13 amino acids. J was trimmed by 4 bases and V by 8 bases; bases with no gene match: 4. Germline V gene data show CDR1 as KGHDR and CDR2 as SFDVKD. The CDR3 spells CATTGGNNQPQHF. The CDR3 DNA is TGTGCCACCACAGGGGGTAATAATCAGCCCCAGCATTTT.

This clone was seen just once. The J gene is TRBJ1-1, the V gene TRBV28, with D perhaps TRBD1 (6 bases). Germline assignment: CDR1 MDHEN and CDR2 SYDVKM. V was clipped by 4 bases and J by 1 base, with 13 bases between them. This CDR3 has 15 amino acids. The CDR3 DNA sequence: TGTGCCAGCAGTTCCCCCTCGACAGGGAACACTGAAGCTTTCTTT. It yields the protein CASSSPSTGNTEAFF.

The rearrangement uses TRBV12-3 or TRBV12-4 and TRBJ1-1, with D tentatively TRBD1 (5 bases). Trimming removed 4 bases at V and 1 base at J, with 7 bases between. The CDR3 is 13 amino acids. The CDR3, as DNA: TGTGCCAGCAGTTCCGGGGGGAACACTGAAGCTTTCTTT. This translates into CASSSGGNTEAFF.